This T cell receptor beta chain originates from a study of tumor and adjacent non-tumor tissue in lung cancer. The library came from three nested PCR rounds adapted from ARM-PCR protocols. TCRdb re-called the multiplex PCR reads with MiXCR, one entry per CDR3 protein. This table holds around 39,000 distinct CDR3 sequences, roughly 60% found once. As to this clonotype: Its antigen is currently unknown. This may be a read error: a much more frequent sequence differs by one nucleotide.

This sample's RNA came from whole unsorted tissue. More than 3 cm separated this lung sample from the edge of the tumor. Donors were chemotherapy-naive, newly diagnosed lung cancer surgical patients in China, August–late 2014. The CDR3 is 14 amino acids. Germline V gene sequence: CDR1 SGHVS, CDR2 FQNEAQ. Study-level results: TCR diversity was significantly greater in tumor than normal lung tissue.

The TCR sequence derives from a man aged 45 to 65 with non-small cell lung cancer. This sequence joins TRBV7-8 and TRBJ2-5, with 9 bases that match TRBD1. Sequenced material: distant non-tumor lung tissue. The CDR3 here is CASSWETGGETKYF. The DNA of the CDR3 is TGTGCCAGCAGCTGGGAGACAGGGGGAGAGACCAAGTACTTC.